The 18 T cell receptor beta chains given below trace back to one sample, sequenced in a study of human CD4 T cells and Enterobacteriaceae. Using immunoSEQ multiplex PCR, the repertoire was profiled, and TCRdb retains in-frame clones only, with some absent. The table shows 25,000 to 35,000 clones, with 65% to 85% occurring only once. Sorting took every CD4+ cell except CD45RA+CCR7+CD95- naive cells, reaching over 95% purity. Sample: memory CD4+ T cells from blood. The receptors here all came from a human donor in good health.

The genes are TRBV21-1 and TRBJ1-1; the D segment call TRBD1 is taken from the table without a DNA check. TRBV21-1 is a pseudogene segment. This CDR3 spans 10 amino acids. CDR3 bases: TGTGCCAGCAGCCCCCATGAAGCTTTCTTT. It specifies CASSPHEAFF.

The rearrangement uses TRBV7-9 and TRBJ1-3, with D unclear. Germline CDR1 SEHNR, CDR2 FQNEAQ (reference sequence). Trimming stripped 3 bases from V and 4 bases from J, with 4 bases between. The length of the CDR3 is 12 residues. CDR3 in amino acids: CASSFAGNTIYF. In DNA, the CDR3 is TGTGCCAGCAGCTTCGCCGGAAACACCATATATTTT.

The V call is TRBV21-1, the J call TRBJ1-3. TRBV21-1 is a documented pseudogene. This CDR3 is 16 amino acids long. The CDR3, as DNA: TGTGCCAGCAGCTATTGGAGACCCCTCTCTGGAAACACCATATATTTT. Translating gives CASSYWRPLSGNTIYF.

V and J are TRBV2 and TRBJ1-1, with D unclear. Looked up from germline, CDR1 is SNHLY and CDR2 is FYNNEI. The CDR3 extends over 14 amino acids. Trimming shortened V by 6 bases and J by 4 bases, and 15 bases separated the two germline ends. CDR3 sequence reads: CASSGRRLSTEAFF. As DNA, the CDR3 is TGTGCCAGCAGCGGACGGCGTCTCTCCACTGAAGCTTTCTTT.

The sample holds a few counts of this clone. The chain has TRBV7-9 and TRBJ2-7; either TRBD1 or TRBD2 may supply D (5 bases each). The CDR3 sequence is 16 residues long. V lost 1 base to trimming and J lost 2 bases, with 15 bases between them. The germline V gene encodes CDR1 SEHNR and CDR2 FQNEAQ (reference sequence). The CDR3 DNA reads TGTGCCAGCAGCTTAGAAGAGTTTTGGGGGACCTACGAGCAGTACTTC. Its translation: CASSLEEFWGTYEQYF.

The CDR3: CASSLQTGGTGELFF. The CDR3 DNA reads TGCGCCAGCAGCTTGCAGACAGGGGGAACCGGGGAGCTGTTTTTT. This sequence joins TRBV5-1 and TRBJ2-2, with TRBD1 identical over 9 bases. This CDR3 comprises 15 residues. CDR1 is SGHRS, CDR2 YFSETQ, per germline. V lost 1 base, J lost 5 bases, and 3 bases stayed unmatched.

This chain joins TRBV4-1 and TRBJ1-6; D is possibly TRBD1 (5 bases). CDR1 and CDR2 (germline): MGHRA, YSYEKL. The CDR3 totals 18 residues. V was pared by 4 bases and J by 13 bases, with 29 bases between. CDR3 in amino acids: CASSLRVREFRRGKPLHF. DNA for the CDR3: TGCGCCAGCAGCCTACGAGTCAGGGAGTTCAGGAGGGGAAAGCCCCTCCACTTT.

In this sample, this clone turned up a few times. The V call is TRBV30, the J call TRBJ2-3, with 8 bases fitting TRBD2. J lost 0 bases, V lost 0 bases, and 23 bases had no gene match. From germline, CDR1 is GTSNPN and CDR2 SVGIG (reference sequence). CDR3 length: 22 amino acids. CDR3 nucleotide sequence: TGTGCCTGGAGTGTCACATACTATTTTCGGGGGGGCAGTGACTCTAGCACAGATACGCAGTATTTT. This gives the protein CAWSVTYYFRGGSDSSTDTQYF.

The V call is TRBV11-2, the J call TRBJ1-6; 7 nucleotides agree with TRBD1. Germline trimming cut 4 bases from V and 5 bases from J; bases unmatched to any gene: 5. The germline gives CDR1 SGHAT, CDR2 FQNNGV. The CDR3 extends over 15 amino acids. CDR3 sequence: CASSSRQGDNSPLHF. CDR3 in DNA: TGTGCCAGCAGCTCTCGACAGGGCGATAATTCACCCCTCCACTTT.

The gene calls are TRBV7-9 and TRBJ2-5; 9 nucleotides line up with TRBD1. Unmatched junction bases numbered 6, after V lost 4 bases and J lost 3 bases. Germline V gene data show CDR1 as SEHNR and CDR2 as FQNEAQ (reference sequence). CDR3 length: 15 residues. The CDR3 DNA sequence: TGTGCCAGCAGCTACCGCAGACAGGGGGAAGAGACCCAGTACTTC. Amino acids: CASSYRRQGEETQYF.

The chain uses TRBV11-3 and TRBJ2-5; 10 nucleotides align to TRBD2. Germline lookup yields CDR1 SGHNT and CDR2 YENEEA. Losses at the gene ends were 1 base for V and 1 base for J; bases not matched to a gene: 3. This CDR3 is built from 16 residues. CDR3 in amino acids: CASSLGTSGTQETQYF. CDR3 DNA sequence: TGTGCCAGCAGCTTAGGGACTAGCGGCACCCAAGAGACCCAGTACTTC.

This CDR3 reads CASSQGGNQRRIQETQYF. The CDR3 nucleotides are TGCGCCAGCAGCCAAGGCGGTAATCAGCGGAGGATCCAAGAGACCCAGTACTTC. The rearrangement uses TRBV4-1 and TRBJ2-5; D is possibly TRBD2 (5 bases). The CDR3 loop spans 18 amino acids. Looked up from germline, CDR1 is MGHRA and CDR2 is YSYEKL. Trimming cost V 1 base and J 1 base, with 19 bases left between them.

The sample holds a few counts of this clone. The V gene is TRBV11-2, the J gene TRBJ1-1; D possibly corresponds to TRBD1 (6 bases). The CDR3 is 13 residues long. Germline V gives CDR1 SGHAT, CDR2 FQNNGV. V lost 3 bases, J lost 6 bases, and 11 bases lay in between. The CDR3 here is CASSFRGFAEAFF. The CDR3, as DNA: TGTGCCAGCAGCTTCAGGGGCTTCGCTGAAGCTTTCTTT.

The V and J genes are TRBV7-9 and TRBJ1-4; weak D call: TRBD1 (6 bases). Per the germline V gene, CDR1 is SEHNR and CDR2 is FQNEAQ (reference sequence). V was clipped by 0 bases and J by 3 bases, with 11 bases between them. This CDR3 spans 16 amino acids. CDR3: CASSLAAAGANEKLFF. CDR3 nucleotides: TGTGCCAGCAGCTTAGCGGCGGCAGGGGCTAATGAAAAACTGTTTTTT.

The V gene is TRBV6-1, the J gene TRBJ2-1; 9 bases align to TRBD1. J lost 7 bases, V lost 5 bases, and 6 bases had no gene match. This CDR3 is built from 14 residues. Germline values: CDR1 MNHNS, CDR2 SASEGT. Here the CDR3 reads CASSIGTGKNEQFF. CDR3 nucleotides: TGTGCCAGCAGTATCGGGACAGGGAAGAATGAGCAGTTCTTC.

The CDR3 region is CASSSGQGNTIYF. The CDR3 DNA follows: TGTGCCAGCAGCTCGGGACAGGGAAACACCATATATTTT. The chain couples TRBV7-2 to TRBJ1-3, with 7 bases that match TRBD1. Germline CDR1 reads SGHTA; CDR2 reads FQGNSA. The CDR3 has 13 amino acids. V was pared by 4 bases and J by 4 bases, with 1 base of the junction left unmatched.

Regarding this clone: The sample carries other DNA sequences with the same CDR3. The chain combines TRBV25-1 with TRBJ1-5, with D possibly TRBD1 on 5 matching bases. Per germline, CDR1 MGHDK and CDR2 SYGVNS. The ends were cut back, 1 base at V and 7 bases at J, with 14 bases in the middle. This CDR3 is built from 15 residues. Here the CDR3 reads CASSESTQGGQPQHF. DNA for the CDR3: TGTGCCAGCAGTGAATCCACGCAGGGAGGACAGCCCCAGCATTTT. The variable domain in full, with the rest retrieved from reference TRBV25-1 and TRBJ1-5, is EADIYQTPRYLVIGTGKKITLECSQTMGHDKMYWYQQDPGMELHLIHYSYGVNSTEKGDLSSESTVSRIRTEHFPLTLESARPSHTSQYLCASSESTQGGQPQHFGDGTRLSIL.

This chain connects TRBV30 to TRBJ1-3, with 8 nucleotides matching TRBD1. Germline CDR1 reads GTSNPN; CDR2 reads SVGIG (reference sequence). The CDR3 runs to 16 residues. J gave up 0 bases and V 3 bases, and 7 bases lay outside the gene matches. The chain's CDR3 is CAWRTVTGGSGNTIYF. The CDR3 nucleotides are TGTGCCTGGAGGACCGTTACAGGGGGCTCTGGAAACACCATATATTTT.